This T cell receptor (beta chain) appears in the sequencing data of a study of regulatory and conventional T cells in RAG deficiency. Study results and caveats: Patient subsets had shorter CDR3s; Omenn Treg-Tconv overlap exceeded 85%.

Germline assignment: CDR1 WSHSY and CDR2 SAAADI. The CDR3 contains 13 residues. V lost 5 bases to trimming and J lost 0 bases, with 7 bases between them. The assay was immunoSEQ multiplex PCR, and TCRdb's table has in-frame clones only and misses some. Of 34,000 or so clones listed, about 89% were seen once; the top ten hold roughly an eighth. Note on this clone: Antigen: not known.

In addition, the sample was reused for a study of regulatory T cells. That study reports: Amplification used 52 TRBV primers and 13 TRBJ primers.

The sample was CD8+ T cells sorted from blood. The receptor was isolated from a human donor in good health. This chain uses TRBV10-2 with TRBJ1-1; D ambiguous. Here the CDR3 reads CASSLPMNTEAFF. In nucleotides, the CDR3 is TGCGCCAGCAGTCTACCTATGAACACTGAAGCTTTCTTT.